Listed below are T cell receptor beta chains from one sample, sequenced in a study of CD8 T cells in ankylosing spondylitis. MiXCR was run by TCRdb on the 5' RACE reads, yielding one entry per CDR3 protein. The data show 200,000 or so distinct CDR3 sequences, around a sixth seen once. Sequenced input: blood, either unsorted or a sorted T cell fraction (not recorded which). The receptors come from a male donor between 5 and 35 years old with ankylosing spondylitis or in good health (not recorded which). CDR3s include the opening cysteine and the closing phenylalanine or tryptophan.

length,J,V,CDR3
14,TRBJ2-7,TRBV4-2,CASSQDLTSYEQYF
15,TRBJ2-2,TRBV10-3,CAISTPGTPTGELFF
15,TRBJ2-3,TRBV18,CASSPPSLGTDTQYF
19,TRBJ2-6,TRBV10-2,CASSVKKSWTASGANVLTF
15,TRBJ2-6,TRBV15,CATSRRLSGANVLTF
11,TRBJ2-3,TRBV4-1,CASSQRGRRYF
13,TRBJ2-3,TRBV29-1,CSVEGRRADTQYF
15,TRBJ1-2,TRBV29-1,CSVYRGDGEAYGYTF
14,TRBJ2-1,TRBV19,CASSASGKYNEQFF
15,TRBJ2-1,TRBV15,CATSREKTGYNEQFF
11,TRBJ1-2,TRBV5-1,CASSEEAGYTF
15,TRBJ2-2,TRBV5-1,CASSLSTGVTGELFF
16,TRBJ2-1,TRBV5-1,CASSLAGDLPYNEQFF
15,TRBJ2-1,TRBV13,CASSRLAVSYNEQFF
13,TRBJ2-7,TRBV7-6,CASSFEARGEQYF
14,TRBJ1-6,TRBV4-3,CASSPGTANSPLHF
14,TRBJ1-5,TRBV6-5,CASSRGTGEGPQHF
15,TRBJ2-1,TRBV20-1,CSARATREGSNEQFF
14,TRBJ2-1,TRBV30,CAWSVSRLYNEQFF
15,TRBJ2-1,TRBV4-3,CASSQDGTSGREQFF
11,TRBJ2-3,TRBV20-1,CSARVMDTQYF
15,TRBJ1-3,TRBV15,CATSRDLGSGNTIYF
15,TRBJ2-1,TRBV20-1,CSARGFLAGYNEQFF
13,TRBJ1-4,TRBV15,CATSREPNEKLFF
17,TRBJ2-1,TRBV4-2,CASSLRGDRSSYNEQFF
12,TRBJ1-1,TRBV20-1,CSATPSNTEAFF
14,TRBJ2-1,TRBV29-1,CSAEGPSGSVEQFF
15,TRBJ2-2,TRBV6-2/TRBV6-3,CASTLGAGRTGELFF
12,TRBJ2-4,TRBV7-2,CASSSVADIQYF
15,TRBJ1-1,TRBV20-1,CSAQSPGTGYTEAFF
14,TRBJ2-2,TRBV10-3,CATEDRGLPGELFF
14,TRBJ2-5,TRBV25-1,CASSESRVGETQYF
15,TRBJ2-1,TRBV7-2,CASRAGRSSYNEQFF
13,TRBJ2-5,TRBV6-5,CASRAGVGETQYF
11,TRBJ2-7,TRBV10-3,CASLAGDRQYF
13,TRBJ1-2,TRBV27,CASSLRDGYGYTF
13,TRBJ2-5,TRBV29-1,CSVVGLHEETQYF
14,TRBJ2-7,TRBV6-5,CASSPTTSTYEQYF
16,TRBJ2-5,TRBV5-1,CASSLGDREFQETQYF
13,TRBJ2-2,TRBV12-3/TRBV12-4,CASSFRLTGELFF
13,TRBJ2-1,TRBV27,CASSFTTSNEQFF
14,TRBJ2-1,TRBV19,CASSIGNPYNEQFF
14,TRBJ2-7,TRBV12-3/TRBV12-4,CASSLHTGWKEQYF
13,TRBJ2-3,TRBV20-1,CSARPSGTDTQYF
15,TRBJ2-3,TRBV27,CASKDRGPSTDTQYF
16,TRBJ2-1,TRBV9,CASSVEPGVIYNEQFF
12,TRBJ2-5,TRBV29-1,CSAGPGSETQYF
17,TRBJ2-3,TRBV14,CASSPRGLAGYTDTQYF
14,TRBJ1-1,TRBV29-1,CSVAFSPVSTDAFF
15,TRBJ2-3,TRBV7-6,CASSLPSGKTDTQYF
10,TRBJ1-2,TRBV29-1,CSVGISSLTF
16,TRBJ2-3,TRBV11-2,CASSLGTSGNTDTQYF